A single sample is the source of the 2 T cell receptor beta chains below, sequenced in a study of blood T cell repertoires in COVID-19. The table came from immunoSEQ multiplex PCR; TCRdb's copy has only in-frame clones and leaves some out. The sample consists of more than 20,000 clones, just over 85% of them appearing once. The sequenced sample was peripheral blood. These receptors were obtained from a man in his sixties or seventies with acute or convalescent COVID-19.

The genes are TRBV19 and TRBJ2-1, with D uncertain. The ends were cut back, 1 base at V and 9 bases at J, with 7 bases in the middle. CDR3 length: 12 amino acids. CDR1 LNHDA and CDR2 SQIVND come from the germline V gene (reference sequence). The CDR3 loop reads CASSIGTGEQFF. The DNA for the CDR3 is TGTGCCAGTAGTATAGGAACTGGTGAGCAGTTCTTC.

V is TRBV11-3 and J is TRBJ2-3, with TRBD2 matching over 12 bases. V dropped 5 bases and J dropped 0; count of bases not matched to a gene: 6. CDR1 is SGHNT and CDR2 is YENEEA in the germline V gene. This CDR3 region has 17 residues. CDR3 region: CASSARLAGDSTDTQYF. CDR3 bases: TGTGCCAGCAGCGCCCGACTAGCGGGAGACAGCACAGATACGCAGTATTTT. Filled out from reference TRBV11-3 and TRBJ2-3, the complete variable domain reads EAGVVQSPRYKIIEKKQPVAFWCNPISGHNTLYWYLQNLGQGPELLIRYENEEAVDDSQLPKDRFSAERLKGVDSTLKIQPAELGDSAVYLCASSARLAGDSTDTQYFGPGTRLTVL.